These T cell receptor beta chains were read from a single sample in a study of blood T cell repertoires in COVID-19. Sequencing was performed with immunoSEQ multiplex PCR; in TCRdb, only in-frame clones are kept and a portion is missing. Of about 180,000 clones in the sample, roughly nine tenths were seen once. The sequenced sample consisted of peripheral blood. The origin of the receptors is a man in his sixties or seventies with active or convalescent COVID-19. Each CDR3 is given with its conserved first and last residue. The D gene is left open where the match is weak. Where a row states a size, it is once, few, many or the class of an expanded clone; other rows omit it.

.	TRBV18	.	TRBJ1-2	15	TGTGCCAGCTCACCTCCTCGGGGACAAGAGAATGGCTACACCTTC	CASSPPRGQENGYTF
.	TRBV28	TRBD2	TRBJ2-3	14	TGTGCCAGCAGTTTCGCGGGAGTCTCAGATACGCAGTATTTT	CASSFAGVSDTQYF
.	TRBV7-2	TRBD1	TRBJ2-2	14	TGTGCCAGCAGCTACAGGACAGGGACCGGGGAGCTGTTTTTT	CASSYRTGTGELFF
.	TRBV12-5	TRBD1	TRBJ2-3	15	TGTGCTAGTGGTCGAACAGGGGCCGGCACAGATACGCAGTATTTT	CASGRTGAGTDTQYF
.	TRBV18	TRBD1	TRBJ2-6	17	TGTGCCAGCTCAGGTACAGGGGGCAAGGCTGGGGCCAACGTCCTGACTTTC	CASSGTGGKAGANVLTF
.	TRBV11-2	TRBD1	TRBJ2-7	17	TGTGCCAGCAGCTTAGGAGTTGGTGGGGGACAGGGCTACGAGCAGTACTTC	CASSLGVGGGQGYEQYF
.	TRBV7-2	TRBD1	TRBJ1-2	15	TGTGCCAGCAGCTTAGGTGCCGGACAGGGGATCGGCTACACCTTC	CASSLGAGQGIGYTF
.	TRBV15	.	TRBJ2-2	15	TGTGCCACCAGTAAAGGGACACTGAACACCGGGGAGCTGTTTTTT	CATSKGTLNTGELFF
.	TRBV27	TRBD2	TRBJ2-1	13	TGTGCCAGCAGCGATACGGGACTAGAAGAGCAGTTCTTC	CASSDTGLEEQFF
few	TRBV3-1/TRBV3-2	.	TRBJ1-4	15	TGTGCCAGCAGCCTAAGACAGTCAACTAATGAAAAACTGTTTTTT	CASSLRQSTNEKLFF
.	TRBV11-2	.	TRBJ1-2	16	TGTGCCAGCAGCGCGTCCGGCGGGTTCCTTAACTATGGCTACACCTTC	CASSASGGFLNYGYTF
.	TRBV30	.	TRBJ1-5	13	TGTGCCTGGAGTCCCGGGTTTAATCAGCCCCAGCATTTT	CAWSPGFNQPQHF
.	TRBV4-3	TRBD2	TRBJ2-1	17	TGCGCCAGCAGCCAAGAGGTACTAGCGGGAGAGTCTAATGAGCAGTTCTTC	CASSQEVLAGESNEQFF
.	TRBV30	.	TRBJ1-3	16	TGTGCCTGGAGTGCCCCCGGGACACCCTCTGGAAACACCATATATTTT	CAWSAPGTPSGNTIYF
.	TRBV7-9	.	TRBJ2-2	13	TGTGCCAGCAGCCCCCAGGGTACCGGGGAGCTGTTTTTT	CASSPQGTGELFF
.	TRBV6-2/TRBV6-3	.	TRBJ1-1	14	TGTGCCAGCAGTTTTGGTACAGGCAACACTGAAGCTTTCTTT	CASSFGTGNTEAFF
.	TRBV9	.	TRBJ2-2	18	TGTGCCAGCAGCGTAGCTCGGGACACTGACGCGAACACCGGGGAGCTGTTTTTT	CASSVARDTDANTGELFF
.	TRBV19	.	TRBJ2-1	13	TGTGCCAGTAGTGTCAGCGCGGACAATGAGCAGTTCTTC	CASSVSADNEQFF
.	TRBV7-2	TRBD2	TRBJ2-7	13	TGTGCCAGCAGCTTAGTGGCGGGGGGGCTGCAGTACTTC	CASSLVAGGLQYF
.	TRBV20-1	.	TRBJ2-5	11	TGCAGTGCTCTAGCTGGGGAGACCCAGTACTTC	CSALAGETQYF
.	TRBV5-1	.	TRBJ1-2	14	TGCGCCAGCAGGGGGAGTGAAGCTAACTATGGCTACACCTTC	CASRGSEANYGYTF
.	TRBV4-3	TRBD1	TRBJ1-6	17	TGCGCCAGCAGCCAACGAAACACCGGGACAGGGTTTTCACCCCTCCACTTT	CASSQRNTGTGFSPLHF
.	TRBV19	TRBD1	TRBJ1-2	15	TGTGCCAGTAGTCCCCGGGACAGAACTATGGTGGGCTACACCTTC	CASSPRDRTMVGYTF
.	TRBV4-3	TRBD2	TRBJ2-7	15	TGCGCCAGCAGCCTCGGGGCTAGCGGGGGTTACGAGCAGTACTTC	CASSLGASGGYEQYF
.	TRBV29-1	.	TRBJ2-7	11	TGCAGCGTTCGGGTAGGGGACGAGCAGTACTTC	CSVRVGDEQYF
.	TRBV6-1	.	TRBJ2-1	15	TGTGCCAGCAGTGAAAGCCTGTTAGAATACAATGAGCAGTTCTTC	CASSESLLEYNEQFF
.	TRBV28	TRBD1	TRBJ2-5	16	TGTGCCAGCAGTTTACAAACAGGGGGCCGGGGAGAGACCCAGTACTTC	CASSLQTGGRGETQYF
few	TRBV2	.	TRBJ1-6	15	TGTGCCAGCAGTGGTGAAGGACAGATTAATTCACCCCTCCACTTT	CASSGEGQINSPLHF
.	TRBV4-3	TRBD1	TRBJ2-7	15	TGCGCCAGCAGCCCGACTTGGACAGGGGCGTACGAGCAGTACTTC	CASSPTWTGAYEQYF
once	TRBV18	.	TRBJ1-3	16	TGTGCCAGCTCACCACCCTCGAGCCTTCGGGGAAACACCATATATTTT	CASSPPSSLRGNTIYF
.	TRBV4-3	TRBD2	TRBJ2-3	16	TGCGCCAGCAGCCAAGAGTCAAGCGGGGGGGCAGATACGCAGTATTTT	CASSQESSGGADTQYF
.	TRBV19	.	TRBJ1-5	17	TGTGCCAGTAGTATGAGGCAGGGAAGGGATAGCAATCAGCCCCAGCATTTT	CASSMRQGRDSNQPQHF
.	TRBV6-6	.	TRBJ2-2	15	TGTGCCAGCAGCCCCGACAATCTCAACACCGGGGAGCTGTTTTTT	CASSPDNLNTGELFF
.	TRBV6-5	.	TRBJ1-2	14	TGTGCCAGCAGACCCTTCCCAGGGGACTATGGCTACACCTTC	CASRPFPGDYGYTF
.	TRBV27	TRBD1	TRBJ1-6	17	TGTGCCAGCAGTTTAGCTCGGACAGGGGGTTTGTCTTCACCCCTCCACTTT	CASSLARTGGLSSPLHF
.	TRBV27	TRBD1	TRBJ1-1	15	TGTGCCAGCAGCTGGACAGGGGGCGGCCTTCCTGAAGCTTTCTTT	CASSWTGGGLPEAFF
.	TRBV5-1	TRBD1	TRBJ1-6	15	TGCGCCAGCAGCTTGGCCGGACAGGGTAATTCACCCCTCCACTTT	CASSLAGQGNSPLHF
.	TRBV24-1	.	TRBJ2-3	15	TGTGCCACCAGCCGGGACTCCCGACGCACAGATACGCAGTATTTT	CATSRDSRRTDTQYF
.	TRBV6-5	.	TRBJ2-3	16	TGTGCCAGCAGTTACGGCGACAGCTACTTCACAGATACGCAGTATTTT	CASSYGDSYFTDTQYF
.	TRBV19	TRBD1	TRBJ1-5	15	TGTGCCAGTAGTACCGGACAGGGAAACAGTCAGCCCCAGCATTTT	CASSTGQGNSQPQHF
.	TRBV6-5	.	TRBJ1-2	16	TGTGCCAGCAGTTACGCCCTGGCAGGGGATAGCTATGGCTACACCTTC	CASSYALAGDSYGYTF
.	TRBV24-1	.	TRBJ2-2	14	TGTGCCACCAGTGACACGACTTCTACCGGGGAGCTGTTTTTT	CATSDTTSTGELFF
once	TRBV27	.	TRBJ2-5	13	TGTGCCAGCAGTTTTGTCGGGGAAGAGACCCAGTACTTC	CASSFVGEETQYF
many	TRBV5-1	TRBD1	TRBJ2-1	15	TGCGCCAGCAGTTCTGGGGACAGCGAGTACAATGAGCAGTTCTTC	CASSSGDSEYNEQFF
.	TRBV15	.	TRBJ1-1	15	TGTGCCACCAGCAAGGGCGGGGGCTTCGTCACTGAAGCTTTCTTT	CATSKGGGFVTEAFF
.	TRBV3-1/TRBV3-2	.	TRBJ1-1	15	TGTGCCAGCAGCCTCCACGCCAATACAAATAAAGAAGCTTTCTTT	CASSLHANTNKEAFF
.	TRBV6-5	TRBD1	TRBJ2-1	15	TGTGCCAGCAGTTACTCCTCAACAGGGGGAGATGAGCAGTTCTTC	CASSYSSTGGDEQFF
.	TRBV2	.	TRBJ2-2	13	TGTGCCAGCACCGCGGCGGCACCCGGGGAGCTGTTTTTT	CASTAAAPGELFF
.	TRBV11-3	TRBD2	TRBJ2-1	14	TGTGCCAGCAGCTGGACTAGCGTGGACAATGAGCAGTTCTTC	CASSWTSVDNEQFF
.	TRBV7-3	TRBD1	TRBJ1-6	18	TGTGCCAGCAGCTCTAGGCCCCAGGGGGCCGTGTTGAATTCACCCCTCCACTTT	CASSSRPQGAVLNSPLHF
few	TRBV25-1	.	TRBJ1-2	15	TGTGCCAGCAGTGACCCACCAGGTGGGGGGAACGGCTACACCTTC	CASSDPPGGGNGYTF
.	TRBV7-2	.	TRBJ2-7	14	TGTGCCAGCAGCTTGGGGGCCAGCTCCTACGAGCAGTACTTC	CASSLGASSYEQYF
.	TRBV2	.	TRBJ1-5	14	TGTGCCAGCAAAAGGCGGGACGGCAATCAGCCCCAGCATTTT	CASKRRDGNQPQHF
.	TRBV5-6	.	TRBJ1-2	13	TGTGCCAGCAGCCCAAGGGCGGGGTATGGCTACACCTTC	CASSPRAGYGYTF
.	TRBV5-1	TRBD1	TRBJ1-1	17	TGCGCCAGCAGCTTGGGACAGGGTAAGAAAGACGGCACTGAAGCTTTCTTT	CASSLGQGKKDGTEAFF